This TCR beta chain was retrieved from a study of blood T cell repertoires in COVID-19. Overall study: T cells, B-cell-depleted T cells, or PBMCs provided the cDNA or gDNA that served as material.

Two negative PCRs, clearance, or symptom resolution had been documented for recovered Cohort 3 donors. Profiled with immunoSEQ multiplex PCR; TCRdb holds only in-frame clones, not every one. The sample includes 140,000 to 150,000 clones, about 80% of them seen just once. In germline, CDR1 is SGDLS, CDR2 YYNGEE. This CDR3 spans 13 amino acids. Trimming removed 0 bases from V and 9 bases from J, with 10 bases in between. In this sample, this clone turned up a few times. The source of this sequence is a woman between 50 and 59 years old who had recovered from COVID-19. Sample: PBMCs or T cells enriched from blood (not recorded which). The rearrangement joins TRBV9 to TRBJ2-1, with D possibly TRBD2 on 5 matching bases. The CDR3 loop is CASSVDLSGEQFF. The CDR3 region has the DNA TGTGCCAGCAGCGTAGATCTAAGCGGTGAGCAGTTCTTC. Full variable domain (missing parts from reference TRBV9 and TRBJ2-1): DSGVTQTPKHLITATGQRVTLRCSPRSGDLSVYWYQQSLDQGLQFLIQYYNGEERAKGNILERFSAQQFPDLHSELNLSSLELGDSALYFCASSVDLSGEQFFGPGTRLTVL.